This T cell receptor beta chain emerged from a study of OX40 agonist ivuxolimab in advanced cancers. Study overall: Males comprised around 80% of the group, whose mean age was 60 years (range 23 to 79). Study observations and caveats: Determination of antigen specificity was not performed for the expanded peripheral T cells. Within 6 weeks, CD4+ and CD8+ blood T cells expanded clonally at 0.1 to 3.0 mg/kg. Normalized T-cell clonal expansion was also low in some nonresponders.

A note on this clone: Its matching antigen is unknown.

Clones were read by immunoSEQ multiplex PCR, and TCRdb kept only the in-frame ones, dropping some. The top ten clones hold roughly 2.3% of a sample with approximately 77,000 clones, about 85% of them seen once. The sample in question was CD4+ or CD8+ T cells sorted from blood, obtained in a trial of the OX40 agonist ivuxolimab. The clonotype was recovered from an adult with an advanced solid tumor such as melanoma, head and neck, liver or kidney cancer.

The DNA for the CDR3 is TGTGCCAGCAGCCCAGGGACAGGGGGCAATCAGCCCCAGCATTTT. It is translated as CASSPGTGGNQPQHF. The rearrangement uses TRBV11-2 and TRBJ1-5; TRBD1 agrees at 10 bases. The CDR3 spans 15 residues. CDR1 and CDR2 (germline): SGHAT, FQNNGV. The V segment lost 5 bases and the J segment 2 bases; nucleotides outside the gene matches: 3.